Each of the 5 T cell receptor beta chains below was sequenced from the same sample in a study of identical twins. TCRdb ran MiXCR on the 5' RACE reads and lists one entry per CDR3 protein. Of 200,000 to 250,000 distinct CDR3 sequences in the sample, roughly a tenth were seen once. The sequenced sample was memory T cells sorted from blood. These receptors all stem from a man aged 50-60 years in good health.

V and J are TRBV4-3 and TRBJ2-4; 12 nucleotides align to TRBD2. In germline, CDR1 is LGHNA, CDR2 YSLEER. Trimming took 0 bases from V and 5 from J; bases not matched to a gene: 11. The length of the CDR3 is 19 residues. CDR3 amino acids: CASSQDWGLAGGPENIQYF. The CDR3 DNA follows: TGCGCCAGCAGCCAAGATTGGGGGCTAGCGGGAGGGCCGGAAAACATTCAGTACTTC.

This clonotype was counted at least ten times. The rearrangement joins TRBV27 to TRBJ2-1; no firm D call. The germline V and J ends were trimmed by 4 bases and 4 bases, with 8 bases remaining between them. This CDR3 has 13 amino acids. Germline CDR1 and CDR2: MNHEY and SMNVEV (reference sequence). CDR3 sequence (DNA): TGTGCCAGCAGTTCCTTCCTATACAATGAGCAGTTCTTC. Translated, it gives CASSSFLYNEQFF.

This clonotype was picked up a small number of times. V and J are TRBV3-1 and TRBJ1-1, with 8 bases lining up with TRBD1. V lost 3 bases to trimming and J lost 1 base; unmatched junction nucleotides: 4. The CDR3 totals 15 residues. CDR1 and CDR2 (germline): LGHDT, YNNKEL (reference sequence). This CDR3 is CASSHHGQGNTEAFF. CDR3 sequence (DNA): TGTGCCAGCAGCCATCACGGACAGGGGAACACTGAAGCTTTCTTT.

This clonotype was counted at least ten times. V and J are TRBV7-2 and TRBJ2-1; 8 bases are shared with TRBD2. CDR3 length: 17 amino acids. CDR1 SGHTA and CDR2 FQGNSA come from the germline V gene. Losses at the gene ends were 2 bases for V and 6 bases for J; bases not matched to a gene: 12. DNA of the CDR3: TGTGCCAGCAGCTTAAGTTTCGGGGGGGCTAGTCTCAATGAGCAGTTCTTC. This sequence encodes CASSLSFGGASLNEQFF.

This sequence joins TRBV6-2 or TRBV6-3 and TRBJ2-7; tentatively, D is TRBD1 (5 bases). CDR1 is MNHEY, CDR2 SVGEGT, per germline. Trimming left V 2 bases short and J 2 bases short, with 7 bases between. This CDR3 has 13 amino acids. The CDR3 protein is CASSYGHPYEQYF. In DNA form, the CDR3 reads TGTGCCAGCAGTTACGGACACCCCTACGAGCAGTACTTC.